This entry lists 20 T cell receptor beta chains sequenced from one sample in a study of CXCR3-negative and CXCR3-positive naive CD8 T cells (dated by TCRdb to about 2019). Sequenced on a NextSeq 550. The Human TCR Profiling Kit (MiLaboratory) was used to make UMI-labeled 5' RACE TRB cDNA libraries. Each CDR3 protein sequence appears as one entry after TCRdb reprocessed the reads, and no DNA is included. The table kept for this sample lists about 90,000 distinct CDR3 sequences. The ten largest clones take up 0.95% to 1.4% of the sample. The sequencing sample was made of naive CXCR3- CD8+ T cells from blood. The cell subset or site label corresponds to: CD45RO-CCR7+CD27+CD95- naive CD8+ T cells lacking CXCR3 (TNR3-). The receptors come from a human donor in good health. Some clones in this sample may be carry-over from other donors' samples.

The gene calls are TRBV20-1 and TRBJ1-2; TCRdb outputs TRBD1, but without DNA this stays unchecked. The CDR3 is 13 residues long. The germline gives CDR1 DFQATT, CDR2 SNEGSKA (reference sequence). CDR3 sequence: CSAREETGGGYTF.

The chain carries TRBV28 and TRBJ2-7; TCRdb indicates TRBD2, and absent DNA this call remains unverified. Looked up from germline, CDR1 is MDHEN and CDR2 is SYDVKM. The CDR3 has 15 amino acids. The CDR3 sequence: CASSPGLAGGWEQYF.

V gene TRBV7-9 combines with J gene TRBJ2-7; the TCRdb D gene call, TRBD1, has no DNA to confirm it. Germline CDR1 SEHNR, CDR2 FQNEAQ (reference sequence). The CDR3 has 17 residues. CDR3 in amino acids: CASSLPSGRSPSYEQYF.

This rearrangement joins TRBV4-1 to TRBJ2-4. This CDR3 contains 16 residues. In germline, CDR1 is MGHRA, CDR2 YSYEKL. The CDR3 loop reads CASSQDSRGAKNIQYF.

This chain uses TRBV5-1 with TRBJ2-3; TCRdb names TRBD1, which stays unverified in the absence of DNA. Germline CDR1 SGHRS, CDR2 YFSETQ. The CDR3 is 19 amino acids. CDR3 loop: CASSLSTNSQGFGTDTQYF.

CDR3 protein: CASSVAPGRDTDTQYF. The genes are TRBV9 and TRBJ2-3; TCRdb returns TRBD1, unconfirmable since there is no DNA. The CDR3 contains 16 residues. The germline V gene encodes CDR1 SGDLS and CDR2 YYNGEE.

The chain links TRBV6-5 to TRBJ2-7; TCRdb returns TRBD1, unconfirmable since there is no DNA. CDR1 is MNHEY and CDR2 is SVGAGI in the germline V gene. This CDR3 has 15 residues. The CDR3 spells CASTLTGEGSYEQYF.

This chain's CDR3 is CASSLEEYQETQYF. The V gene is TRBV12-3 or TRBV12-4, the J gene TRBJ2-5. The CDR3 runs to 14 residues.

V gene TRBV9 combines with J gene TRBJ2-3; TCRdb gives TRBD1 as the D gene, but with no DNA this cannot be confirmed. The CDR3 consists of 16 residues. Germline assignment: CDR1 SGDLS and CDR2 YYNGEE. CDR3 protein: CASSRSGSLSTDTQYF.

The chain uses TRBV19 and TRBJ1-1. The CDR3 is 15 residues long. Germline assignment: CDR1 LNHDA and CDR2 SQIVND (reference sequence). This CDR3 reads CASSIGLGVNTEAFF.

The rearrangement joins TRBV7-6 to TRBJ1-1. Germline assignment: CDR1 SGHVS and CDR2 FNYEAQ. This CDR3 region has 15 residues. The CDR3 protein is CASSLVGGGNTEAFF. The whole variable domain, remainder taken from reference TRBV7-6 and TRBJ1-1, is GAGVSQSPRYKVTKRGQDVALRCDPISGHVSLYWYRQALGQGPEFLTYFNYEAQQDKSGLPNDRFSAERPEGSISTLTIQRTEQRDSAMYRCASSLVGGGNTEAFFGQGTRLTVV.

This chain links TRBV28 with TRBJ1-1. The CDR3 totals 14 residues. Germline loops: CDR1 MDHEN, CDR2 SYDVKM. Here the CDR3 reads CASSLYGENTEAFF.

The chain joins TRBV7-2 to TRBJ1-1; without DNA, the TCRdb call of TRBD1 cannot be checked. The CDR3 is 14 amino acids. CDR1 and CDR2 (germline): SGHTA, FQGNSA. The CDR3 loop is CASSITTGGTEAFF. The whole variable domain, remainder taken from reference TRBV7-2 and TRBJ1-1, is GAGVSQSPSNKVTEKGKDVELRCDPISGHTALYWYRQSLGQGLEFLIYFQGNSAPDKSGLPSDRFSAERTGGSVSTLTIQRTQQEDSAVYLCASSITTGGTEAFFGQGTRLTVV.

The chain has TRBV7-9 and TRBJ1-4. The CDR3 has 16 residues. Germline-derived CDR1 and CDR2 are SEHNR and FQNEAQ (reference sequence). CDR3 amino acids: CASSLTYARTNEKLFF.

The CDR3 here is CSVEVVGDLSSYEQYF. The rearrangement joins TRBV29-1 to TRBJ2-7; no DNA is available, so the TRBD1 call from TCRdb remains unchecked. In germline, CDR1 is SQVTM, CDR2 ANQGSEA. CDR3 length: 16 amino acids.

This chain uses TRBV6-2 or TRBV6-3 with TRBJ2-2; there is no DNA to check the TCRdb D call of TRBD1. The CDR3 contains 17 residues. The germline V gene encodes CDR1 MNHEY and CDR2 SVGEGT. The CDR3 here is CASRKTGTGRIGGELFF.

V gene TRBV5-1 combines with J gene TRBJ2-7; TCRdb selects TRBD2, and the lack of DNA leaves this call unchecked. This CDR3 contains 15 residues. Germline CDR1 is SGHRS and CDR2 is YFSETQ. The CDR3 spells CASSWTSGGSYEQYF.

The CDR3 here is CASSVLGGRTDTQYF. The V call is TRBV7-9, the J call TRBJ2-3; TCRdb proposes TRBD1, but this gene call is untestable without DNA. The CDR3 sequence is 15 residues long. CDR1 is SEHNR and CDR2 is FQNEAQ in the germline V gene (reference sequence).

The rearrangement links TRBV12-3 or TRBV12-4 to TRBJ2-5; no DNA is available, so the TRBD1 call from TCRdb remains unchecked. This CDR3 region has 12 residues. The CDR3 sequence: CTSTLGGETQYF.

The CDR3 loop reads CASSSGQGSITEAFF. The rearrangement uses TRBV11-2 and TRBJ1-1; absent DNA, TCRdb's TRBD1 call cannot be checked. This CDR3 is 15 amino acids long. Germline V gives CDR1 SGHAT, CDR2 FQNNGV.